Following are 15 T cell receptor beta chains from one sample sequenced in a study of blood T cell repertoires in COVID-19. TCRdb's table, derived via immunoSEQ multiplex PCR, lists solely in-frame clones and lacks some. Seen here are about 160,000 clones, over 75% observed once, and the top ten hold approximately 2.6%. The sequenced material came from peripheral blood. The receptors here all came from a man in his 70s with acute or convalescent COVID-19.

The J gene is TRBJ1-1, the V gene TRBV4-3; D is uncertain. This CDR3 has 13 amino acids. V lost 1 base, J lost 8 bases, and 11 bases lay in between. From germline, CDR1 is LGHNA and CDR2 YSLEER. CDR3: CASSQAPLREAFF. CDR3 DNA: TGCGCCAGCAGCCAAGCTCCCCTGAGGGAAGCTTTCTTT.

The J gene is TRBJ1-2, the V gene TRBV9; D might be TRBD1 (6 bases). Germline V gene sequence: CDR1 SGDLS, CDR2 YYNGEE. V lost 0 bases, J lost 3 bases, and 9 bases lay in between. The CDR3 length is 14 residues. CDR3 sequence reads: CASSVASGDYGYTF. The CDR3 bases are TGTGCCAGCAGCGTAGCTTCAGGGGACTATGGCTACACCTTC.

The chain has TRBV20-1 and TRBJ1-5, with D unclear. In germline, CDR1 is DFQATT, CDR2 SNEGSKA (reference sequence). V was shortened by 3 bases and J by 2 bases, with 8 bases between the two germline ends. CDR3 length: 13 residues. The CDR3 is CSASRSGNQPQHF. The CDR3 DNA follows: TGCAGTGCTAGTCGTTCGGGCAATCAGCCCCAGCATTTT.

The gene calls are TRBV6-1 and TRBJ2-7, with 12 bases matching TRBD2. Trimming removed 4 bases from V and 2 bases from J; junction bases left unmatched: 6. The CDR3 covers 16 residues. Germline CDR1 and CDR2: MNHNS and SASEGT. CDR3 residues: CASSGRTSGVTYEQYF. The CDR3 region has the DNA TGTGCCAGCAGTGGTCGGACTAGCGGGGTTACCTACGAGCAGTACTTC.

The chain joins TRBV7-9 to TRBJ1-2; 8 nucleotides align to TRBD1. The trim removed 5 bases at V and 5 bases at J, leaving 10 bases unmatched. The CDR3 has 15 amino acids. Germline CDR1 is SEHNR and CDR2 is FQNEAQ (reference sequence). The CDR3 loop reads CASSVGQGQPYGYTF. DNA for the CDR3: TGTGCCAGCAGCGTAGGACAGGGCCAACCTTATGGCTACACCTTC.

This sequence joins TRBV28 and TRBJ2-1; 7 nucleotides match TRBD1. This CDR3 comprises 14 residues. The junction had 9 bases not matched to a gene; V was cut back by 5 bases and J by 8 bases. Germline loops: CDR1 MDHEN, CDR2 SYDVKM. CDR3 nucleotide sequence: TGTGCCAGCAGTCCATATGCAGGGGGTGATGAGCAGTTCTTC. Translated, it gives CASSPYAGGDEQFF.

This clone was recorded only once. J is TRBJ1-1 and V is TRBV5-6; tentatively, D is TRBD1 (5 bases). Germline-derived CDR1 and CDR2 are SGHDT and YYEEEE. Deletions cut 0 bases from V and 2 bases from J, with 8 bases between. The CDR3 consists of 14 residues. CDR3 nucleotide sequence: TGTGCCAGCAGCTTGGAGACAGCCAACACTGAAGCTTTCTTT. This codes for CASSLETANTEAFF. Combining the CDR3 with reference TRBV5-6 and TRBJ1-1 gives the whole variable domain DAGVTQSPTHLIKTRGQQVTLRCSPKSGHDTVSWYQQALGQGPQFIFQYYEEEERQRGNFPDRFSGHQFPNYSSELNVNALLLGDSALYLCASSLETANTEAFFGQGTRLTVV.

The chain is built from TRBV7-9 and TRBJ1-2; possibly TRBD1 for D (6 bases). The germline V and J ends were trimmed by 2 bases and 3 bases, with 13 bases remaining between them. This CDR3 is 15 amino acids long. Germline CDR1 and CDR2: SEHNR and FQNEAQ (reference sequence). In nucleotides, the CDR3 is TGTGCCAGCAGCTTACACGTGGGGGCTGACTATGGCTACACCTTC. Its protein is CASSLHVGADYGYTF.

The genes are TRBV6-5 and TRBJ1-3; no reliable D call. V lost 2 bases and J lost 0, with 8 bases in between. Germline V gives CDR1 MNHEY, CDR2 SVGAGI. The CDR3 is 15 residues long. The CDR3 loop reads CASSYGRYSGNTIYF. CDR3 DNA: TGTGCCAGCAGTTACGGGCGTTACTCTGGAAACACCATATATTTT.

Only one count was recorded for this clone. The chain employs TRBV28 and TRBJ2-3, with TRBD2 matching over 10 bases. Germline CDR1 and CDR2: MDHEN and SYDVKM. With V trimmed by 3 bases and J by 4 bases, 10 bases remained unmatched. The CDR3 consists of 17 residues. CDR3 sequence (DNA): TGTGCCAGCAGTTTCTATGGTAGCGGGAGGTCCGCAGATACGCAGTATTTT. It encodes CASSFYGSGRSADTQYF. Filled out from reference TRBV28 and TRBJ2-3, the complete variable domain reads DVKVTQSSRYLVKRTGEKVFLECVQDMDHENMFWYRQDPGLGLRLIYFSYDVKMKEKGDIPEGYSVSREKKERFSLILESASTNQTSMYLCASSFYGSGRSADTQYFGPGTRLTVL.

This clone was observed a single time. This sequence joins TRBV2 and TRBJ1-2, with a weak D call TRBD1 (5 bases). The CDR3 is made up of 15 amino acids. Germline CDR1 reads SNHLY; CDR2 reads FYNNEI. The ends were cut back, 7 bases at V and 2 bases at J, with 17 bases in the middle. This CDR3 reads CASNGLTATNYGYTF. The CDR3 coding sequence is TGTGCCAGCAACGGATTGACAGCTACGAACTATGGCTACACCTTC. Based on the CDR3 plus reference TRBV2 and TRBJ1-2, the full variable domain is EPEVTQTPSHQVTQMGQEVILRCVPISNHLYFYWYRQILGQKVEFLVSFYNNEISEKSEIFDDQFSVERPDGSNFTLKIRSTKLEDSAMYFCASNGLTATNYGYTFGSGTRLTVV.

V gene TRBV10-3 combines with J gene TRBJ1-2; D remains ambiguous. In germline, CDR1 is ENHRY, CDR2 SYGVKD. The CDR3 totals 13 residues. Between the trimmed V and J ends, which lost 2 bases and 8 bases, there was a span of 12 bases. The CDR3 sequence is CAISETIAVGYTF. Written as DNA, the CDR3 is TGTGCCATCAGTGAGACTATCGCCGTGGGCTACACCTTC.

CDR3 amino acids: CASSARDRGTEAFF. The CDR3 DNA sequence: TGTGCCAGCAGCGCTCGGGACAGGGGCACTGAAGCTTTCTTT. This chain connects TRBV3-1 (or the pseudogene TRBV3-2) to TRBJ1-1, with 10 bases identical to TRBD1. The CDR3 has 14 amino acids. The V segment lost 5 bases and the J segment 4 bases; nucleotides outside the gene matches: 4. Per the germline V gene, CDR1 is LGHDT and CDR2 is YNNKEL (reference sequence).

This chain uses TRBV5-4 with TRBJ2-7, with 9 bases matching TRBD1. Per germline, CDR1 SGHNT and CDR2 YYREEE (reference sequence). Trimming took 4 bases from V and 0 from J; bases not matched to a gene: 5. CDR3 length: 15 amino acids. CDR3 nucleotide sequence: TGTGCCAGCAGCAAGGACAGGGGAAGCTCCTACGAGCAGTACTTC. Translating gives CASSKDRGSSYEQYF.

The chain uses TRBV7-2 and TRBJ2-5; 7 bases are a match to TRBD2. Per the germline V gene, CDR1 is SGHTA and CDR2 is FQGNSA. The V segment lost 5 bases and the J segment 5 bases; nucleotides outside the gene matches: 17. This CDR3 contains 17 residues. The CDR3: CASSPKRGTGGRETQYF. Written as DNA, the CDR3 is TGTGCCAGCAGCCCAAAAAGAGGAACGGGGGGTCGGGAGACCCAGTACTTC.